The next 9 T cell receptor beta chains were all read from a single sample in a study of shared clonotypes between healthy human individuals. Using immunoSEQ multiplex PCR, the repertoire was profiled, and TCRdb retains in-frame clones only, with some absent. Of 950,000 to 1,200,000 clones in the sample, 70% to 85% were seen once. Sequenced material: memory CD4+ T cells from PBMCs. The subset here: CD45RA-negative fraction. The receptor set was obtained from a man aged 18 to 35 in good health. Some clones in this sample may be carry-over from other donors' samples.

This chain connects TRBV5-8 to TRBJ1-3; D is undetermined. The CDR3 runs 14 residues. Trimming took 2 bases from V and 4 from J, leaving 10 bases between them. Germline-derived CDR1 and CDR2 are SGHTS and YDEGEE. The CDR3 sequence: CASSFRAAGNTIYF. The CDR3 DNA is TGTGCCAGCAGCTTTCGGGCGGCCGGAAACACCATATATTTT.

The V gene is TRBV20-1, the J gene TRBJ2-7, with D unclear. Per the germline V gene, CDR1 is DFQATT and CDR2 is SNEGSKA (reference sequence). This CDR3 has 10 residues. The V end was cut by 2 bases, the J end by 6 bases, with 5 bases between. CDR3 bases: TGCAGTGCTAGAAAAAGCGAGCAGTACTTC. This gives the protein CSARKSEQYF.

This clone was detected ten times or more. Different DNA sequences within this sample yield the same CDR3. The chain recombines TRBV5-1 with TRBJ1-1, with D maybe TRBD1 (5 bases). The CDR3 has 14 amino acids. Deletions cut 0 bases from V and 4 bases from J, with 10 bases between. Per the germline V gene, CDR1 is SGHRS and CDR2 is YFSETQ. CDR3 in amino acids: CASSLGGAGTEAFF. CDR3 in DNA: TGCGCCAGCAGCTTGGGAGGGGCTGGCACTGAAGCTTTCTTT.

The chain uses TRBV14 and TRBJ2-2, with D tentatively TRBD2 (6 bases). Germline CDR1 and CDR2: SGHDN and FVKESK. CDR3 size: 14 residues. V dropped 5 bases and J dropped 4 bases, with 11 bases sitting between them. CDR3 coding DNA: TGTGCCAGCAGCAGTGAGGGACTCACCGGGGAGCTGTTTTTT. As protein: CASSSEGLTGELFF.

This clone was detected ten times or more. V is TRBV7-2 and J is TRBJ2-7; 7 nucleotides line up with TRBD2. V gave up 3 bases and J gave up 7 bases; unmatched junction bases: 6. Germline CDR1 SGHTA, CDR2 FQGNSA. This CDR3 comprises 13 residues. This chain's CDR3 is CASSFSVGGEQYF. In nucleotides, the CDR3 is TGTGCCAGCAGCTTCTCCGTCGGGGGGGAGCAGTACTTC.

The V and J genes are TRBV5-1 and TRBJ2-5; TRBD1 is a possible D gene (6 bases). This CDR3 comprises 13 residues. V lost 3 bases and J 5 bases, leaving 11 bases between the germline ends. The germline V gene has CDR1 SGHRS and CDR2 YFSETQ. The CDR3 reads CASSSGQRETQYF. The CDR3, as DNA: TGCGCCAGCAGCTCAGGACAGAGGGAGACCCAGTACTTC.

This chain connects TRBV28 to TRBJ1-4; perhaps TRBD1 as D (6 bases). Trimming took 6 bases from V and 8 from J, leaving 19 bases between them. CDR3 length equals 15 residues. Germline CDR1 and CDR2: MDHEN and SYDVKM. This CDR3 is CASSPRDILGEKLFF. The CDR3 nucleotides are TGTGCCAGCAGCCCCCGGGACATCCTAGGGGAAAAACTGTTTTTT.

The chain couples TRBV7-2 to TRBJ2-7; D remains ambiguous. Per the germline V gene, CDR1 is SGHTA and CDR2 is FQGNSA. The CDR3 totals 15 residues. With 1 base removed from V and 4 bases from J, the gap between germline ends came to 14 bases. The CDR3 DNA follows: TGTGCCAGCAGCTTAGACTGGCAGTCCAGATACGAGCAGTACTTC. This translates into CASSLDWQSRYEQYF.

This clone was detected only a few times. The V gene is TRBV29-1, the J gene TRBJ1-2; D uncertain. Germline V gene sequence: CDR1 SQVTM, CDR2 ANQGSEA. V was cut by 4 bases and J by 1 base, with 7 bases left in between. The CDR3 has 12 amino acids. CDR3 sequence reads: CSVVRFNYGYTF. In nucleotides, the CDR3 is TGCAGCGTTGTAAGGTTTAACTATGGCTACACCTTC.